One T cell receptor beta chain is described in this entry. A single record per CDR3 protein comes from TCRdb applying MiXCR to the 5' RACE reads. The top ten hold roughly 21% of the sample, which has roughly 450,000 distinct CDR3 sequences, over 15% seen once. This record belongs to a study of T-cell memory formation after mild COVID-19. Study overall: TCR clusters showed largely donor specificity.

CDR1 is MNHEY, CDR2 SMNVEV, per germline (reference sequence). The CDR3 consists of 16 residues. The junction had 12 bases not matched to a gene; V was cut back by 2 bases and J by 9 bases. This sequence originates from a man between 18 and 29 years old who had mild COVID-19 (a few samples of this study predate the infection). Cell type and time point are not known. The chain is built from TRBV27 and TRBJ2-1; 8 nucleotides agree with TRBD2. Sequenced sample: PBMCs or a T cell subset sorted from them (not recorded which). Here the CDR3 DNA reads TGTGCCAGCAGTTTAACAGCGGGGGCCCGTTTGGGTGAGCAGTTCTTC. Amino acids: CASSLTAGARLGEQFF.